Detailed here is one T cell receptor beta chain. This clone's antigen is unknown. A commercial ELISA kit detecting HCMV-specific IgG in serum was used to determine HCMV serostatus. Peripheral blood mononuclear cells were isolated from blood by Ficoll density gradient centrifugation. There are 15 amino acids in the CDR3, from cysteine to phenylalanine inclusive. DNA is not on record. CDR1 and CDR2 are read off the germline V gene (reference sequence) as SEHNR and FQNEAQ. This sample was included in a study of T cells expressing NK-cell markers (dated by TCRdb to 2019 to 2021). As for the study more broadly: Three sorted T-cell subsets (CD3+CD56+NKG2C+, CD3+CD56+NKG2C- and CD3+CD56-NKG2C+) from fewer than 10 donors had their TCR beta-chain repertoires profiled. Seven of the eight sequenced donors were HCMV-seropositive and one was HCMV-seronegative. The study sequenced eight donors, all healthy volunteers chosen at random: three men and five women. Sequencing of the libraries produced 2 x 150 bp reads on Illumina HiSeq 2000/2500, MiSeq or NextSeq. Points the paper makes about the study in general: It remained unclear whether the expanded NKG2C-expressing T cell clones were specific for HCMV antigens. Those dominant clonotypes were again the most abundant among CD3+CD56-NKG2C+ cells in a handful of donors, at roughly 28.3-60.1%. In five to seven donors, the dominant CD3+CD56+NKG2C+ clonotypes were found to rank among the top 10 CD8+ clonotypes and to make up roughly 1.0-7.0% of CD8+ T cells.

Data came from an Illumina HiSeq 2000. The TCR beta cDNA libraries were made using 5'RACE template switching, a step that added both a universal primer site and unique molecular identifiers. Priming for cDNA synthesis came from the TCR beta constant segment, and two successive PCR amplification steps followed. The paper's data handling went like this. MIGEC was used to demultiplex reads and group the reads by UMI, and MiTCR was used to assemble and quantify clonotypes. To remove erroneous sequences, TCR cDNA sequences were retained only when supported by two or more reads. Downstream repertoire analysis used the tcR package, and clonotypes were matched across fractions by CDR3 nucleotide sequence plus V segment. Antigen specificity was annotated against VDJdb with VDJmatch, allowing one amino acid substitution in CDR3. TCRdb reprocessed the reads and assigns one entry to each CDR3 protein sequence, leaving out DNA. The V and J calls were determined by TCRdb, not by the authors. This sample's records show 300,000 to 450,000 distinct CDR3 sequences. 5.2% of the sample goes to the ten largest clones.

The chain is assembled from TRBV7-9 and TRBJ2-1; as DNA is missing, the TRBD1 call by TCRdb cannot be tested. This receptor was taken from a man aged 18-69 years in good health. The sequenced sample was blood T cells: a sorted CD56 or NKG2C T cell subset, CD4+ or CD8+ T cells, or bulk PBMC T cells (not recorded which). The CDR3 region has the sequence CASSLYRGRYNEQFF.